This T cell receptor (beta chain) was sequenced for a study of CD8 T cells in ankylosing spondylitis. Study-wide points: There was reportedly significant enrichment of clones that were disease-linked in matched ankylosing spondylitis synovial fluid.

TCRdb fed the 5' RACE reads into MiXCR, producing one record per CDR3 protein. The sample contains some 200,000 distinct CDR3 sequences, about a quarter of which appear only once. This clonotype was observed a few times. Its antigen remains unidentified. The sample taken for sequencing was blood, either unsorted or a sorted T cell fraction (not recorded which). The TCR was taken from a male donor with ankylosing spondylitis or in good health (not recorded which).

The CDR3 DNA is TGCAGTGCTAGACCCCGGGGGAGAGCCGACAATGAGCAGTTCTTC. It translates to CSARPRGRADNEQFF. V usage is TRBV20-1 and J usage is TRBJ2-1; D possibly corresponds to TRBD2 (6 bases). The CDR3 runs to 15 residues. V dropped 2 bases and J dropped 5 bases, with 16 bases sitting between them. The germline V gene has CDR1 DFQATT and CDR2 SNEGSKA (reference sequence).